The T cell receptor beta chain described here comes from a study of blood T cell repertoires in COVID-19. Study-level information: Spain, Italy and the United States supplied samples that represented acute and convalescent COVID-19.

Sequencing was performed with immunoSEQ multiplex PCR; in TCRdb, only in-frame clones are kept and a portion is missing. Of approximately 89,000 clones listed, nearly 90% are singletons. The germline CDR1 and CDR2 sequences are KGHDR and SFDVKD. This CDR3 contains 18 residues. Trimming cost V 4 bases and J 0 bases; bases outside gene matches: 5. The chain carries TRBV24-1 and TRBJ2-2, with 12 bases lining up with TRBD2. Sequenced material: peripheral blood. This receptor was taken from a man in his sixties or seventies with acute or convalescent COVID-19. The CDR3 loop is CATSDPGLAGPNTGELFF. CDR3 nucleotide sequence: TGTGCCACCAGTGACCCAGGACTAGCGGGGCCGAACACCGGGGAGCTGTTTTTT.